The clone carrying this TCR beta chain was observed a few times. Its target is unknown. The data belong to a study of T-cell reconstitution after alpha-beta-depleted transplantation in children. Study-wide results and limits: Roughly two months post-transplant, alpha-beta T cells reportedly originated from several hundred graft clones that had expanded. Fresh T-cell production supplied most of the T-cell counts and diversity seen one year after transplant. Surviving recipient T cells and thymic progenitors accounted for the high day-60 TCRbeta diversity observed in some patients.

V was pared by 6 bases and J by 7 bases, with 13 bases between. Germline lookup yields CDR1 WSHSY and CDR2 SAAADI. The CDR3 loop spans 14 amino acids. Unique molecular identifiers were incorporated into the prepared TCRbeta library. TCRdb processed the PCR reads anew with MiXCR; each CDR3 protein has one entry. The repertoire includes about 980,000 distinct CDR3 sequences, about 31% of them detected once, and approximately 30% sits in the top ten. The V and J genes are TRBV10-2 and TRBJ1-6; tentative D call: TRBD1 (5 bases). The sequenced sample was PBMCs, mostly from graft donor cells, obtained 360 days after TCRalphabeta/CD19-depleted stem cell transplant. The receptor comes from a boy in the first two years of life who had a stem cell transplant for SCID, so the T cells may come from the graft donor. CDR3 in DNA: TGCGCCAGCAGCCGGGACGGACAAAATTCACCCCTCCACTTT. It yields the protein CASSRDGQNSPLHF.